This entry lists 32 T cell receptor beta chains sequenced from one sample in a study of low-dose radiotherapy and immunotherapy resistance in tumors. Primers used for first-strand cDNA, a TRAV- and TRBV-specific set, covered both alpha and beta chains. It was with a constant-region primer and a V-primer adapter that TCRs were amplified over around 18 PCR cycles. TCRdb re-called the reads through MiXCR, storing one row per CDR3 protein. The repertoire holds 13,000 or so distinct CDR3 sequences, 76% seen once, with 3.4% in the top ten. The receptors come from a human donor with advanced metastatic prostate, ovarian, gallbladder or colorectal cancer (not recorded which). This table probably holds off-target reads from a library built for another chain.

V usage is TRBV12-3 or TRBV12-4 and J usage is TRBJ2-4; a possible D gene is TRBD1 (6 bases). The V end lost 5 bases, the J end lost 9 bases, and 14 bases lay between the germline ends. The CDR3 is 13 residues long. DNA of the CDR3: TGTGCCAGCAGTCCGGCAGGCAGGGGCATTCAGTACTTC. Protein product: CASSPAGRGIQYF.

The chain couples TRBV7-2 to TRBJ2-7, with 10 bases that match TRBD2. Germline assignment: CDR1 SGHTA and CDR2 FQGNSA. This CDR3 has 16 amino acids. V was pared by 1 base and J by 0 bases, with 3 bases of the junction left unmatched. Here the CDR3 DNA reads TGTGCCAGCAGCTTAGACTCTAGCGGGAGCTCCTACGAGCAGTACTTC. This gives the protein CASSLDSSGSSYEQYF.

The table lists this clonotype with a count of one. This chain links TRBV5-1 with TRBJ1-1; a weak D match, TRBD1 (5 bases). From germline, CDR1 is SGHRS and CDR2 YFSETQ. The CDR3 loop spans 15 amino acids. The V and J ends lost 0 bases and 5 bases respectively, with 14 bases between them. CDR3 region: CASSLGQTGGTEAFF. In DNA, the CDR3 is TGCGCCAGCAGCTTGGGACAGACCGGAGGGACTGAAGCTTTCTTT.

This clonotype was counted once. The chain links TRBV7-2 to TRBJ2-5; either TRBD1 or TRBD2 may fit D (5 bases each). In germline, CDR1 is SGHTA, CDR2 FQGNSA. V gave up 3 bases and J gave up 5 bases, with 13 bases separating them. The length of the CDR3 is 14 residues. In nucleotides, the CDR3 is TGTGCCAGCAGCTTCCTGGGACCACGGGAGACCCAGTACTTC. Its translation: CASSFLGPRETQYF. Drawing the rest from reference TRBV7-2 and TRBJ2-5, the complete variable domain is GAGVSQSPSNKVTEKGKDVELRCDPISGHTALYWYRQSLGQGLEFLIYFQGNSAPDKSGLPSDRFSAERTGGSVSTLTIQRTQQEDSAVYLCASSFLGPRETQYFGPGTRLLVL.

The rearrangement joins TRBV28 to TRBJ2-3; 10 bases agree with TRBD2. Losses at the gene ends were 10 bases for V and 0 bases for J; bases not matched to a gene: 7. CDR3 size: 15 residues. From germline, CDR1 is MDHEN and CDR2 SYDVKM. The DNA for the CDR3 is TGTGCCACCCGACTAGCGGGTACTAGCACAGATACGCAGTATTTT. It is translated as CATRLAGTSTDTQYF.

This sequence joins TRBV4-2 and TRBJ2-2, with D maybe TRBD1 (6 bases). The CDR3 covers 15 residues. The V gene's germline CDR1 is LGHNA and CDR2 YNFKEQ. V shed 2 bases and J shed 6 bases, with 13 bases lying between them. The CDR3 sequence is CASSQLTGMPGELFF. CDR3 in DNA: TGTGCCAGCAGCCAACTCACAGGGATGCCCGGGGAGCTGTTTTTT.

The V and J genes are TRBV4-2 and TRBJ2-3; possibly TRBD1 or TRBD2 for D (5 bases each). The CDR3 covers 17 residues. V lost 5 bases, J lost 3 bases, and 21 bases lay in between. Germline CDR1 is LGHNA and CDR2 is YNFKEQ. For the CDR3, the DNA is TGTGCCAGCAGCACCCATACCGGGCCCGAGGGGACAGATACGCAGTATTTT. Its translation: CASSTHTGPEGTDTQYF.

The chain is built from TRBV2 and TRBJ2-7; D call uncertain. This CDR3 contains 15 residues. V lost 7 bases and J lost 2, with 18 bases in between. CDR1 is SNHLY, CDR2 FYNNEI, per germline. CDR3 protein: CASTPAAVEAYEQYF. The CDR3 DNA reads TGTGCCAGCACCCCCGCGGCAGTTGAAGCCTACGAGCAGTACTTC.

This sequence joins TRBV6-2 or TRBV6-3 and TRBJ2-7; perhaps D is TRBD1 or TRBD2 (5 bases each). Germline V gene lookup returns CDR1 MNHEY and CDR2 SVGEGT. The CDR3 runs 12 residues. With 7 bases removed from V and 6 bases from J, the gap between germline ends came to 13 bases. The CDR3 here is CASNEGNGEQYF. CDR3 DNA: TGTGCCAGCAATGAGGGGAACGGCGAGCAGTACTTC.

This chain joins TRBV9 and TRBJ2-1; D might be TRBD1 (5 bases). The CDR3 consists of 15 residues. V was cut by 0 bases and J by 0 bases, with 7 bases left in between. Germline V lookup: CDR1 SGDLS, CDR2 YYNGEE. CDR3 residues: CASSVGQSSYNEQFF. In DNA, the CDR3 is TGTGCCAGCAGCGTAGGACAGAGCTCCTACAATGAGCAGTTCTTC.

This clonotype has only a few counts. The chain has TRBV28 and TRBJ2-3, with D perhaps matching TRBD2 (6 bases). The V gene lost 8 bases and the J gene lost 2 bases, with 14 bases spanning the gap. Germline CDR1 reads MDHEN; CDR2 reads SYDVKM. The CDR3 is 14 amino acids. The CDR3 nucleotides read TGTGCCAGCGCCGGGCGGGAACTCACAGATACGCAGTATTTT. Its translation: CASAGRELTDTQYF.

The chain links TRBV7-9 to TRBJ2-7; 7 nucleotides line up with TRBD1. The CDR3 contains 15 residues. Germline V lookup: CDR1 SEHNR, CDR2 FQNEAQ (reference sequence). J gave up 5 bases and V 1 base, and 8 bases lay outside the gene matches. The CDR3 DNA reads TGTGCCAGCAGCTTAGTACGAGGGGGCAGCGACGAGCAGTACTTC. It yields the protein CASSLVRGGSDEQYF.

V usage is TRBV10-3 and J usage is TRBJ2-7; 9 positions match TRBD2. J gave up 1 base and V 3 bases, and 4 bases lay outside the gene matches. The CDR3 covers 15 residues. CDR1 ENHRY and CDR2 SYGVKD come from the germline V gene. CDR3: CAISDRLAGSYEQYF. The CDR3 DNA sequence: TGTGCCATCAGTGATCGGCTAGCGGGATCCTACGAGCAGTACTTC.

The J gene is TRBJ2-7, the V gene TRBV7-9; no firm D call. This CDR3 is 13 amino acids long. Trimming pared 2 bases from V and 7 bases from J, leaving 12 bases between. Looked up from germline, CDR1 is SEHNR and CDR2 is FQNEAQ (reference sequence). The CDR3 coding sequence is TGTGCCAGCAGCTTAATCCCCCCTGAAGAGCAGTACTTC. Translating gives CASSLIPPEEQYF.

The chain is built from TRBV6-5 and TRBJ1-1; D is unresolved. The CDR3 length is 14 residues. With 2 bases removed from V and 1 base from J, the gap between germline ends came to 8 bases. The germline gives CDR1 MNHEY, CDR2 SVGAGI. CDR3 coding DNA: TGTGCCAGCAGTTACCGAGGGAAGAACACTGAAGCTTTCTTT. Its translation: CASSYRGKNTEAFF.

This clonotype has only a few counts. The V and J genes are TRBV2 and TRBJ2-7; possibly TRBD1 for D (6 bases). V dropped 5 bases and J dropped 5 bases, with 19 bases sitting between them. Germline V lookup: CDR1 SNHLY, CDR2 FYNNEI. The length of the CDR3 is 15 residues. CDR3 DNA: TGTGCCAGCAGTCTAGGAGCCGGGACAAAAGACGAGCAGTACTTC. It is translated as CASSLGAGTKDEQYF.

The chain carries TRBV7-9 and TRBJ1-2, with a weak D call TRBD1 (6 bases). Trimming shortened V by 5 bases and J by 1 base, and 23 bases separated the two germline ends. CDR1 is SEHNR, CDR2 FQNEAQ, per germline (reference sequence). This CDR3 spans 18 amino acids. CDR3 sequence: CASSEPTGPSSFNYGYTF. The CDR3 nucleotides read TGTGCCAGCAGCGAACCGACAGGCCCTAGCTCCTTTAACTATGGCTACACCTTC.

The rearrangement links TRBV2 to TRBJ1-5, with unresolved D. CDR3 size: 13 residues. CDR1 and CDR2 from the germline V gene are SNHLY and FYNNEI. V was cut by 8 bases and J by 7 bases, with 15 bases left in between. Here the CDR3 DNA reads TGTGCCAGCCACGAAAGGGAAGAACAGCCCCAGCATTTT. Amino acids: CASHEREEQPQHF.

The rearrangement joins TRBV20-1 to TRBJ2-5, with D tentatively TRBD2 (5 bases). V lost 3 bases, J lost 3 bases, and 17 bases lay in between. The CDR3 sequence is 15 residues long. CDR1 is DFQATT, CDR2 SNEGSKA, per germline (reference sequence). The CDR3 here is CSASRAAGFEETQYF. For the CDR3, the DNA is TGCAGTGCTAGTCGTGCTGCGGGCTTTGAAGAGACCCAGTACTTC.

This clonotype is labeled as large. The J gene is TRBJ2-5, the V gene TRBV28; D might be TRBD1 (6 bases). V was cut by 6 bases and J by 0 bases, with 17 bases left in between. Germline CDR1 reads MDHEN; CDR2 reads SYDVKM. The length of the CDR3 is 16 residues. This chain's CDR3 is CASSQGSAVYQETQYF. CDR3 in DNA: TGTGCCAGCAGCCAGGGGTCGGCAGTGTACCAAGAGACCCAGTACTTC.

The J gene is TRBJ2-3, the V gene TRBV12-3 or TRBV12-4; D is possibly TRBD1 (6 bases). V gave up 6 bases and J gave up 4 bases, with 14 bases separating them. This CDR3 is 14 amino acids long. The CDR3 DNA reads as TGTGCCAGCAGCCAGGGGTTAGCCGCAGATACGCAGTATTTT. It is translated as CASSQGLAADTQYF.

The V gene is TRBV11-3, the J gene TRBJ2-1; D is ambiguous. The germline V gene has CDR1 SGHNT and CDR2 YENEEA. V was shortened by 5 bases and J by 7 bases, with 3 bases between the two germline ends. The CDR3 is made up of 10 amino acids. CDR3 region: CASSRNEQFF. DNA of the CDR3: TGTGCCAGCAGCCGTAATGAGCAGTTCTTC.

The CDR3 reads CASSQYSGLAAISEQFF. The CDR3 nucleotides read TGTGCCAGCAGCCAGTATTCCGGACTAGCGGCGATCAGTGAGCAGTTCTTC. The chain combines TRBV7-9 with TRBJ2-1, with 10 bases that match TRBD2. Per the germline V gene, CDR1 is SEHNR and CDR2 is FQNEAQ (reference sequence). This CDR3 has 17 amino acids. The J segment lost 9 bases and the V segment lost 5 bases, leaving 16 bases of the junction unmatched. The variable domain in full, completed from reference TRBV7-9 and TRBJ2-1, reads DTGVSQNPRHKITKRGQNVTFRCDPISEHNRLYWYRQTLGQGPEFLTYFQNEAQLEKSRLLSDRFSAERPKGSFSTLEIQRTEQGDSAMYLCASSQYSGLAAISEQFFGPGTRLTVL.

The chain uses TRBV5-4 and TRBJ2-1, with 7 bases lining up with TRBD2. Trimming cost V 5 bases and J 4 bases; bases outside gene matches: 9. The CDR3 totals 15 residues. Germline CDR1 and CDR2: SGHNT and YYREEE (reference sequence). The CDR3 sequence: CASREGGTQYNEQFF. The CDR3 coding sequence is TGTGCCAGCAGGGAGGGAGGGACCCAATACAATGAGCAGTTCTTC. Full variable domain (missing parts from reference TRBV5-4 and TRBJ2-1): ETGVTQSPTHLIKTRGQQVTLRCSSQSGHNTVSWYQQALGQGPQFIFQYYREEENGRGNFPPRFSGLQFPNYSSELNVNALELDDSALYLCASREGGTQYNEQFFGPGTRLTVL.

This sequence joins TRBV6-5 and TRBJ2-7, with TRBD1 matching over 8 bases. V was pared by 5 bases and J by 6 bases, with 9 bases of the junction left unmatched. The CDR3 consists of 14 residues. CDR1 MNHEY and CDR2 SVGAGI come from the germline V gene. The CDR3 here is CASSGTGAFCEQYF. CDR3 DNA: TGTGCCAGCAGTGGGACAGGCGCCTTCTGCGAGCAGTACTTC.

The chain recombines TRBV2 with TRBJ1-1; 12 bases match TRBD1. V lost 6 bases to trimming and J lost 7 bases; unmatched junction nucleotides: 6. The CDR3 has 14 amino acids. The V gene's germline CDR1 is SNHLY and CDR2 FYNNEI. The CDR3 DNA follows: TGTGCCAGCAGGGGGGACAGGGGGCCCGATGAAGCTTTCTTT. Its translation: CASRGDRGPDEAFF.

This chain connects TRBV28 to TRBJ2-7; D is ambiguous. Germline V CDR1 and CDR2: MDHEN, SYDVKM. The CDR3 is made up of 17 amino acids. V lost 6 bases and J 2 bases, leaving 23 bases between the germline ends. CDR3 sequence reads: CASSIGLSRVGTYEQYF. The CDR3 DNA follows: TGTGCCAGCAGCATAGGGCTAAGTCGCGTAGGGACCTACGAGCAGTACTTC. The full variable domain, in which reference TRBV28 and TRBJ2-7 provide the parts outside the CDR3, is DVKVTQSSRYLVKRTGEKVFLECVQDMDHENMFWYRQDPGLGLRLIYFSYDVKMKEKGDIPEGYSVSREKKERFSLILESASTNQTSMYLCASSIGLSRVGTYEQYFGPGTRLTVT.

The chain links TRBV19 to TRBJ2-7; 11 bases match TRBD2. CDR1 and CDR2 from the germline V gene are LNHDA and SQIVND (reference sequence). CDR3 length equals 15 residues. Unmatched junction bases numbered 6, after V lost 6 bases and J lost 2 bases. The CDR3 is CASSILAGATYEQYF. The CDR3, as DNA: TGTGCCAGTAGCATACTAGCGGGGGCCACCTACGAGCAGTACTTC. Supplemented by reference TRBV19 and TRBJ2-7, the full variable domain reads DGGITQSPKYLFRKEGQNVTLSCEQNLNHDAMYWYRQDPGQGLRLIYYSQIVNDFQKGDIAEGYSVSREKKESFPLTVTSAQKNPTAFYLCASSILAGATYEQYFGPGTRLTVT.

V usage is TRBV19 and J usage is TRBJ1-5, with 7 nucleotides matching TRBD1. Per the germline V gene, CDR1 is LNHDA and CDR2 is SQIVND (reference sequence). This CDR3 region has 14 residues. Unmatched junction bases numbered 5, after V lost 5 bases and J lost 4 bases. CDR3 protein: CASSGQGVNQPQHF. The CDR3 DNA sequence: TGTGCCAGTAGTGGTCAGGGGGTGAATCAGCCCCAGCATTTT.

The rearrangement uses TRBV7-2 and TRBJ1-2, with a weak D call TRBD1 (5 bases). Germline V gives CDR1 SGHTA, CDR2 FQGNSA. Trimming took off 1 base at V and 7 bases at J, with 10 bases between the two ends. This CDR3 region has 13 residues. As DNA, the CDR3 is TGTGCCAGCAGCTTAGTCAGGGAAGGTGGCTACACCTTC. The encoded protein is CASSLVREGGYTF.

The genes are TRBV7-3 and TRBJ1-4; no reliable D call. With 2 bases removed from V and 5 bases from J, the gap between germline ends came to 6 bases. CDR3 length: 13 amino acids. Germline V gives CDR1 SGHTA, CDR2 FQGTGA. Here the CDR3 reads CASSLSRNEKLFF. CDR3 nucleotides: TGTGCCAGCAGCTTATCCAGAAATGAAAAACTGTTTTTT. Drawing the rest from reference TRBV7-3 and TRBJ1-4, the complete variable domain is GAGVSQTPSNKVTEKGKYVELRCDPISGHTALYWYRQSLGQGPEFLIYFQGTGAADDSGLPNDRFFAVRPEGSVSTLKIQRTERGDSAVYLCASSLSRNEKLFFGSGTQLSVL.

The CDR3 loop is CASSLARDRDLEQYF. In DNA form, the CDR3 reads TGCGCCAGCAGCCTAGCTAGGGACAGGGACCTCGAGCAGTACTTC. This chain connects TRBV4-3 to TRBJ2-7; 9 bases fit TRBD1. CDR1 and CDR2 (germline): LGHNA, YSLEER. The CDR3 is 15 amino acids. Trimming removed 4 bases from V and 6 bases from J; junction bases left unmatched: 10.